This is a list of T cell receptor beta chains from one sample in a study of cytomegalovirus exposure and HLA in healthy donors. Measured with immunoSEQ multiplex PCR; TCRdb has only the in-frame clones, and not every one. The table lists 140,000 to 150,000 clones, about three quarters of them singletons. Sequencing was performed on PBMCs. Receptor source: a male donor in good health and CMV-seronegative. Both conserved end residues are part of each CDR3. The order of the fields is V gene, J gene, CDR3 protein.

TRBV27	TRBJ2-7	CASSFAGPYEQYF
TRBV6-5	TRBJ2-7	CASSYATGDRSYEQYF
TRBV10-3	TRBJ2-7	CAISEGLAGGYEQYF
TRBV11-2	TRBJ2-5	CASSLSGAETQYF
TRBV5-1	.	CASRIAGQGRHEQYF
TRBV27	TRBJ1-5	CASSFAAPNYSNQPQHF
TRBV5-1	TRBJ2-6	CASAVSSGANVLTF
TRBV5-6	TRBJ2-1	CASSPTRQGSYNEQFF
TRBV7-7	TRBJ2-5	CASSSWTSGVGQTQYF
TRBV6-1	TRBJ1-6	CASSEHGVGQGGPPLHF